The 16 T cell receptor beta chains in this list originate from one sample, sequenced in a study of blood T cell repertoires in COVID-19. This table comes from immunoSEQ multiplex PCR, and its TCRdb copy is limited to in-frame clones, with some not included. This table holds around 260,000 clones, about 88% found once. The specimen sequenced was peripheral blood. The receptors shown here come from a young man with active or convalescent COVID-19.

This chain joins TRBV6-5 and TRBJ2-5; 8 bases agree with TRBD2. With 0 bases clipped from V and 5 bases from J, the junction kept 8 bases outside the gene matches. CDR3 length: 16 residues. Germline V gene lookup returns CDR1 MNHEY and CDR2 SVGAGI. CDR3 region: CASSYSGSGGLETQYF. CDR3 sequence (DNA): TGTGCCAGCAGTTACTCGGGGAGCGGGGGTCTGGAGACCCAGTACTTC.

CDR3 protein: CASSSPTGAAGYTF. The CDR3 DNA reads as TGTGCCAGCAGCTCCCCGACAGGGGCTGCTGGCTACACCTTC. The chain links TRBV5-6 to TRBJ1-2; 8 bases are shared with TRBD1. Germline values: CDR1 SGHDT, CDR2 YYEEEE. The CDR3 consists of 14 residues. V lost 3 bases and J lost 7; bases outside the gene matches: 8. Combining the CDR3 with reference TRBV5-6 and TRBJ1-2 gives the whole variable domain DAGVTQSPTHLIKTRGQQVTLRCSPKSGHDTVSWYQQALGQGPQFIFQYYEEEERQRGNFPDRFSGHQFPNYSSELNVNALLLGDSALYLCASSSPTGAAGYTFGSGTRLTVV.

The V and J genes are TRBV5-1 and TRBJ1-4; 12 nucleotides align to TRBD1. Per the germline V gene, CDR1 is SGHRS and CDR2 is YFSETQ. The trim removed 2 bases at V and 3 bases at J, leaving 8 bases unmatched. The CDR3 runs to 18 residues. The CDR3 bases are TGCGCCAGCAGCTTAACCGGGACAGGGGGCAGTTCTAATGAAAAACTGTTTTTT. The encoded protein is CASSLTGTGGSSNEKLFF.

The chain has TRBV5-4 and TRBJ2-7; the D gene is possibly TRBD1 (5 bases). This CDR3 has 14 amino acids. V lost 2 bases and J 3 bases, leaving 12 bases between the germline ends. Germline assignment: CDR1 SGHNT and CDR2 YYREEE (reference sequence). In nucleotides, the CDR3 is TGTGCCAGCAGCTTAGTCACAGGAGACTACGAGCAGTACTTC. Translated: CASSLVTGDYEQYF.

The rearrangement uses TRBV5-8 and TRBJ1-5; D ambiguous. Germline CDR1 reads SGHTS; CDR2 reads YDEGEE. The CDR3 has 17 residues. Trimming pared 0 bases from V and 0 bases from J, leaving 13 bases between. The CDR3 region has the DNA TGTGCCAGCAGCTTGGCAACGACACTTAATAGCAATCAGCCCCAGCATTTT. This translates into CASSLATTLNSNQPQHF.

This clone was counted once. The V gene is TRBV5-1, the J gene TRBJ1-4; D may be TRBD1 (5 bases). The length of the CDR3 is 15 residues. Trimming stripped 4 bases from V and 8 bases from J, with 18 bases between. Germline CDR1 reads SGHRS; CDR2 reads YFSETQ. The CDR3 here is CASSRVSGVGEKLFF. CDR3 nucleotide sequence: TGCGCCAGCAGCAGAGTCTCGGGGGTTGGAGAAAAACTGTTTTTT.

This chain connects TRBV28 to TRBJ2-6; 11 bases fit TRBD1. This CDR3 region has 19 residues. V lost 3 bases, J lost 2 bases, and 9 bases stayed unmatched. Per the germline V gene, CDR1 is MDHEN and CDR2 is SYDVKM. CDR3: CASSFMYGQGAPGANVLTF. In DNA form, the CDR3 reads TGTGCCAGCAGTTTTATGTATGGACAGGGGGCGCCTGGGGCCAACGTCCTGACTTTC. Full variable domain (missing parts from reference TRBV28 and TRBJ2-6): DVKVTQSSRYLVKRTGEKVFLECVQDMDHENMFWYRQDPGLGLRLIYFSYDVKMKEKGDIPEGYSVSREKKERFSLILESASTNQTSMYLCASSFMYGQGAPGANVLTFGAGSRLTVL.

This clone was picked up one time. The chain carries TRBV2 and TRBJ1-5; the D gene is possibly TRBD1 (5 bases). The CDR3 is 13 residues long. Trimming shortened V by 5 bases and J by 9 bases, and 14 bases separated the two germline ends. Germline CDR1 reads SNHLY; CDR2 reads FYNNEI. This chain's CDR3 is CASSPGISSPQHF. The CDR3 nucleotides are TGTGCCAGCAGTCCAGGGATAAGTTCGCCCCAGCATTTT.

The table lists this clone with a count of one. The CDR3 sequence: CASSTDRKNTEAFF. The CDR3 bases are TGTGCCAGCTCCACGGACAGGAAGAACACTGAAGCTTTCTTT. The V call is TRBV18, the J call TRBJ1-1; 7 bases are shared with TRBD1. This CDR3 spans 14 amino acids. Trimming took 6 bases from V and 1 from J; bases not matched to a gene: 5. Germline-derived CDR1 and CDR2 are KGHSH and LQKENI.

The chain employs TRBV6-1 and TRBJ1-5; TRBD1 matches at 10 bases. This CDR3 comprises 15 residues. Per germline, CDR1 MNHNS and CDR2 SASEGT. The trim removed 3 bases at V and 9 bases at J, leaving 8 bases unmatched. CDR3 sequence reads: CASSDLGDRGWPQHF. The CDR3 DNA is TGTGCCAGCAGTGATTTGGGGGACAGGGGATGGCCCCAGCATTTT.

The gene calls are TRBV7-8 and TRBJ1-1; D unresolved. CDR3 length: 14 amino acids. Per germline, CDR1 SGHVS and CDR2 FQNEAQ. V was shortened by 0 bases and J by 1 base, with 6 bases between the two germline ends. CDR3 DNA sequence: TGTGCCAGCAGCTTAGCGACAAAGAACACTGAAGCTTTCTTT. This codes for CASSLATKNTEAFF.

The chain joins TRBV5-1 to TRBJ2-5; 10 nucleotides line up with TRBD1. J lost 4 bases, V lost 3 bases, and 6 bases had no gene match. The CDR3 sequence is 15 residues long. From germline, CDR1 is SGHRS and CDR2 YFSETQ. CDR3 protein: CASSSTGGMVETQYF. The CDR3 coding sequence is TGCGCCAGCAGCTCGACAGGGGGCATGGTAGAGACCCAGTACTTC.

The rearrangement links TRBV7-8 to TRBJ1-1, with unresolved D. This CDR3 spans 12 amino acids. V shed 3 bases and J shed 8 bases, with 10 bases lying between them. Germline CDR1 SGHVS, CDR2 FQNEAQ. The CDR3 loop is CASSLGRPEAFF. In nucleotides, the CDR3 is TGTGCCAGCAGCTTGGGCAGACCCGAAGCTTTCTTT.

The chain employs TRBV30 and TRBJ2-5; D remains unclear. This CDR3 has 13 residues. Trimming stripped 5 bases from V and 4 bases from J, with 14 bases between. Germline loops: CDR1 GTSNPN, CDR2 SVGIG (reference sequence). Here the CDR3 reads CAWDLRGGETQYF. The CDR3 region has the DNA TGTGCCTGGGATCTAAGAGGCGGAGAGACCCAGTACTTC.

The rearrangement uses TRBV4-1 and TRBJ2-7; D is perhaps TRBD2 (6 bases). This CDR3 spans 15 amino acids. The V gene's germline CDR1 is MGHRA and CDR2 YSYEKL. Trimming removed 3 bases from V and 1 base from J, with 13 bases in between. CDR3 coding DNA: TGCGCCAGCAGCCAGGCAGGGACTGTGTCCTACGAGCAGTACTTC. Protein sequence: CASSQAGTVSYEQYF.

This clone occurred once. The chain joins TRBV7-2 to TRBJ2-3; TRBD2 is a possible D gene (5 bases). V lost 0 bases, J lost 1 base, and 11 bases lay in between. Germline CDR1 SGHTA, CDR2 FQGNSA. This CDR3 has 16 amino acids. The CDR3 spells CASSLATGLGTDTQYF. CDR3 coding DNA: TGTGCCAGCAGCTTAGCCACCGGACTCGGCACAGATACGCAGTATTTT.